One sample yielded the 24 T cell receptor beta chains listed below, sequenced in a study of blood T cell repertoires in COVID-19. The method was immunoSEQ multiplex PCR; TCRdb's version includes in-frame clones alone and lacks a portion of them. Seen here are about 83,000 clones, about 88% observed once, and the top ten hold 16%. Sequencing input: peripheral blood. The receptors were sampled from a woman older than 75 with active or convalescent COVID-19.

V and J are TRBV6-5 and TRBJ2-7, with 7 bases identical to TRBD1. With V trimmed by 6 bases and J by 4 bases, 12 bases remained unmatched. Germline V gene sequence: CDR1 MNHEY, CDR2 SVGAGI. CDR3 length equals 15 residues. The CDR3 reads CASSLSPGQQYEQYF. The CDR3 DNA sequence: TGTGCCAGCAGCTTATCTCCGGGACAGCAATACGAGCAGTACTTC.

The chain couples TRBV24-1 to TRBJ1-1; D is undetermined. V lost 0 bases, J lost 7 bases, and 5 bases lay in between. Germline-derived CDR1 and CDR2 are KGHDR and SFDVKD. This CDR3 spans 12 amino acids. The CDR3 is CATSDLRDEAFF. CDR3 bases: TGTGCCACCAGTGATTTGCGGGATGAAGCTTTCTTT.

The rearrangement links TRBV6-5 to TRBJ2-5, with 8 bases matching TRBD2. The CDR3 spans 14 residues. The V gene's germline CDR1 is MNHEY and CDR2 SVGAGI. V lost 7 bases, J lost 1 base, and 5 bases stayed unmatched. The CDR3 DNA reads as TGTGCCAGCAATGGCGGGGGGCCCCAAGAGACCCAGTACTTC. Protein sequence: CASNGGGPQETQYF.

The CDR3 DNA reads as TGTGCCAGCAGCCCTTTCACAGGGAAGAATTCACCCCTCCACTTT. Translated: CASSPFTGKNSPLHF. The gene calls are TRBV27 and TRBJ1-6, with a weak D call TRBD1 (6 bases). Germline V CDR1 and CDR2: MNHEY, SMNVEV (reference sequence). Trimming shortened V by 6 bases and J by 7 bases, and 16 bases separated the two germline ends. The CDR3 has 15 amino acids.

CDR3 sequence: CASSPVNTGELFF. The CDR3, as DNA: TGTGCCAGCAGTCCCGTTAATACCGGGGAGCTGTTTTTT. The chain links TRBV7-2 to TRBJ2-2; D unclear. Trimming cost V 6 bases and J 5 bases, with 10 bases left between them. The CDR3 is made up of 13 amino acids. Per the germline V gene, CDR1 is SGHTA and CDR2 is FQGNSA.

The chain carries TRBV24-1 and TRBJ2-1, with a tentative D call TRBD1 (5 bases). This CDR3 is 14 amino acids long. Trimming removed 6 bases at V and 1 base at J, with 9 bases between. Germline lookup yields CDR1 KGHDR and CDR2 SFDVKD. The DNA for the CDR3 is TGTGCCACCAGTTCCCCAGGGTCCTACAATGAGCAGTTCTTC. Amino acids: CATSSPGSYNEQFF.

The genes are TRBV30 and TRBJ2-2; TRBD1 is a possible D gene (6 bases). CDR3 size: 15 residues. V was trimmed by 1 base and J by 7 bases, leaving 16 bases between them. Germline values: CDR1 GTSNPN, CDR2 SVGIG (reference sequence). The CDR3: CAWSASPGVGGELFF. The CDR3 DNA reads TGTGCCTGGAGTGCATCCCCAGGGGTTGGCGGGGAGCTGTTTTTT.

The CDR3 sequence is CASSPGTGEKLFF. CDR3 sequence (DNA): TGTGCCAGCAGCCCGGGGACAGGAGAAAAACTGTTTTTT. This chain joins TRBV7-9 and TRBJ1-4; 8 bases match TRBD1. CDR3 size: 13 residues. Germline lookup yields CDR1 SEHNR and CDR2 FQNEAQ (reference sequence). V lost 5 bases to trimming and J lost 8 bases; unmatched junction nucleotides: 4.

The chain has TRBV2 and TRBJ1-6; D ambiguous. This CDR3 has 16 amino acids. Trimming pared 1 base from V and 7 bases from J, leaving 14 bases between. The germline V gene encodes CDR1 SNHLY and CDR2 FYNNEI. The CDR3 DNA reads as TGTGCCAGCAGTGAAGTTATCGGGATCCCGAATTCACCCCTCCACTTT. This codes for CASSEVIGIPNSPLHF.

The chain couples TRBV3-1 (or the pseudogene TRBV3-2) to TRBJ1-3, with 7 bases aligning to TRBD1. The CDR3 is 15 amino acids. CDR1 is LGHDT, CDR2 YNNKEL, per germline (reference sequence). V lost 4 bases and J lost 0; bases outside the gene matches: 3. In DNA form, the CDR3 reads TGTGCCAGCAGCCCAGACAGGGCCTCTGGAAACACCATATATTTT. The encoded protein is CASSPDRASGNTIYF.

The chain couples TRBV21-1 to TRBJ1-5; TRBD1, the table's D call, was not compared with the DNA. TRBV21-1 is shown as a pseudogene. The CDR3 consists of 16 residues. The CDR3 region has the DNA TGTGCCAGCAGAAACGGGACAGGGGAGTTCGATCAGCCCCAGCATTTT. Its protein is CASRNGTGEFDQPQHF.

The chain links TRBV5-8 to TRBJ1-6; possibly TRBD1 for D (5 bases). V lost 4 bases to trimming and J lost 4 bases, with 12 bases between them. The germline V gene has CDR1 SGHTS and CDR2 YDEGEE. The CDR3 spans 15 residues. This CDR3 reads CASSGAGDYNSPLHF. CDR3 sequence (DNA): TGTGCCAGCAGCGGGGCTGGGGATTATAATTCACCCCTCCACTTT. The whole variable domain, remainder taken from reference TRBV5-8 and TRBJ1-6, is EAGVTQSPTHLIKTRGQQATLRCSPISGHTSVYWYQQALGLGLQFLLWYDEGEERNRGNFPPRFSGRQFPNYSSELNVNALELEDSALYLCASSGAGDYNSPLHFGNGTRLTVT.

The rearrangement links TRBV7-2 to TRBJ2-7; the match to TRBD1 covers 7 bases. J was trimmed by 0 bases and V by 5 bases; bases with no gene match: 10. The CDR3 is 16 amino acids. Per the germline V gene, CDR1 is SGHTA and CDR2 is FQGNSA. The CDR3 here is CASSGTSDRISYEQYF. CDR3 DNA: TGTGCCAGCAGCGGTACATCGGACAGGATCTCCTACGAGCAGTACTTC.

The chain recombines TRBV18 with TRBJ2-1, with D possibly matching TRBD1 (6 bases). The germline gives CDR1 KGHSH, CDR2 LQKENI. This CDR3 has 17 amino acids. Trimming took off 4 bases at V and 0 bases at J, with 16 bases between the two ends. The CDR3 nucleotides are TGTGCCAGCTCACAGCGGACAGCCTCGAGCTCCTACAATGAGCAGTTCTTC. It specifies CASSQRTASSSYNEQFF.

The V and J genes are TRBV27 and TRBJ2-7; TRBD2 might be the D (5 bases). CDR1 MNHEY and CDR2 SMNVEV come from the germline V gene (reference sequence). Trimming pared 3 bases from V and 2 bases from J, leaving 8 bases between. CDR3 length: 13 residues. The CDR3 region is CASSFEGPYEQYF. CDR3 in DNA: TGTGCCAGCAGTTTCGAGGGTCCCTACGAGCAGTACTTC.

This rearrangement joins TRBV19 to TRBJ1-2; D is possibly TRBD1 (5 bases). The V end lost 6 bases, the J end lost 5 bases, and 19 bases lay between the germline ends. Germline-derived CDR1 and CDR2 are LNHDA and SQIVND (reference sequence). The CDR3 extends over 15 amino acids. The CDR3 DNA sequence: TGTGCCAGTAGGACCTCCTCGGGGGACTTATATGGCTACACCTTC. Translated: CASRTSSGDLYGYTF.

This chain uses TRBV11-2 with TRBJ1-2, with 9 bases matching TRBD1. The CDR3 has 16 residues. With V trimmed by 5 bases and J by 0 bases, 7 bases remained unmatched. Germline-derived CDR1 and CDR2 are SGHAT and FQNNGV. The CDR3 loop reads CASSTAQGAANYGYTF. CDR3 nucleotides: TGTGCCAGCAGCACAGCACAGGGGGCTGCTAACTATGGCTACACCTTC.

This chain links TRBV7-6 with TRBJ1-1, with 8 positions matching TRBD1. CDR1 and CDR2 (germline): SGHVS, FNYEAQ. Trimming cost V 5 bases and J 1 base; bases outside gene matches: 12. The CDR3 has 17 residues. CDR3 bases: TGTGCCAGCAGCCTAGAAATCGGACAGGGATCGAACACTGAAGCTTTCTTT. Residues: CASSLEIGQGSNTEAFF.

The rearrangement uses TRBV15 and TRBJ1-5; D might be TRBD1 (5 bases). V was trimmed by 4 bases and J by 7 bases, leaving 14 bases between them. Germline lookup yields CDR1 LNHNV and CDR2 YYDKDF (reference sequence). The CDR3 sequence is 14 residues long. CDR3 nucleotide sequence: TGTGCCACCAGCACTGACAGTGTGAAACAGCCCCAGCATTTT. Encoded protein: CATSTDSVKQPQHF.

The rearrangement uses TRBV28 and TRBJ1-5; TRBD1 is a possible D gene (5 bases). This CDR3 is built from 16 residues. Germline CDR1 reads MDHEN; CDR2 reads SYDVKM. Trimming removed 7 bases from V and 0 bases from J, with 16 bases in between. DNA for the CDR3: TGTGCCAGCACTGGCCCCCCAGGGCGTAGCAATCAGCCCCAGCATTTT. It specifies CASTGPPGRSNQPQHF.

The chain recombines TRBV5-1 with TRBJ2-5, with TRBD1 identical over 8 bases. This CDR3 region has 14 residues. Germline values: CDR1 SGHRS, CDR2 YFSETQ. With 2 bases clipped from V and 5 bases from J, the junction kept 5 bases outside the gene matches. DNA for the CDR3: TGCGCCAGCAGCTTCGGCGGGGACAGGGAGACCCAGTACTTC. As protein: CASSFGGDRETQYF. The whole variable domain, filled in from reference TRBV5-1 and TRBJ2-5, reads KAGVTQTPRYLIKTRGQQVTLSCSPISGHRSVSWYQQTPGQGLQFLFEYFSETQRNKGNFPGRFSGRQFSNSRSEMNVSTLELGDSALYLCASSFGGDRETQYFGPGTRLLVL.

The table lists this clone with a count of one. The CDR3 is CAISPTGPNTEAFF. CDR3 bases: TGTGCCATCAGCCCGACAGGGCCGAACACTGAAGCTTTCTTT. The genes are TRBV10-3 and TRBJ1-1, with TRBD1 identical over 7 bases. Germline V CDR1 and CDR2: ENHRY, SYGVKD. Trimming cost V 6 bases and J 1 base; bases outside gene matches: 5. CDR3 size: 14 residues.

This sequence joins TRBV27 and TRBJ1-2; a possible D gene is TRBD1 (5 bases). V lost 1 base to trimming and J lost 4 bases, with 22 bases between them. The germline CDR1 and CDR2 sequences are MNHEY and SMNVEV (reference sequence). The CDR3 consists of 18 residues. CDR3 sequence (DNA): TGTGCCAGCAGTTTATTTCCCGGCGATAAGATAAGGGGCTATGGCTACACCTTC. This gives the protein CASSLFPGDKIRGYGYTF.

V and J are TRBV7-2 and TRBJ1-6; D is perhaps TRBD1 (6 bases). Germline CDR1 reads SGHTA; CDR2 reads FQGNSA. V shed 5 bases and J shed 7 bases, with 12 bases lying between them. CDR3 length: 14 residues. This chain's CDR3 is CASSPPGHNSPLHF. The CDR3 region has the DNA TGTGCCAGCAGCCCTCCGGGACACAATTCACCCCTCCACTTT.